Reported below is one T cell receptor beta chain. The source of the sample is a study of T cell changes during pregnancy in multiple sclerosis. This CDR3 has 17 amino acids. V was clipped by 4 bases and J by 6 bases; unmatched bases: 9. Germline values: CDR1 SGHRS, CDR2 YFSETQ. Measured with immunoSEQ multiplex PCR; TCRdb has only the in-frame clones, and not every one. The sample records roughly 45,000 clones, 88% being singletons. The chain uses TRBV5-1 and TRBJ2-3; TRBD2 matches at 15 bases. The sample was CD4+ T cells from peripheral blood mononuclear cells, taken in the second trimester of pregnancy. The receptor was derived from a female donor with multiple sclerosis, enrolled in a pregnancy study. The CDR3 DNA sequence: TGCGCCAGCAGCCTGGCCGGACTAGCGGGAGGGGGTGATACGCAGTATTTT. This translates into CASSLAGLAGGGDTQYF.